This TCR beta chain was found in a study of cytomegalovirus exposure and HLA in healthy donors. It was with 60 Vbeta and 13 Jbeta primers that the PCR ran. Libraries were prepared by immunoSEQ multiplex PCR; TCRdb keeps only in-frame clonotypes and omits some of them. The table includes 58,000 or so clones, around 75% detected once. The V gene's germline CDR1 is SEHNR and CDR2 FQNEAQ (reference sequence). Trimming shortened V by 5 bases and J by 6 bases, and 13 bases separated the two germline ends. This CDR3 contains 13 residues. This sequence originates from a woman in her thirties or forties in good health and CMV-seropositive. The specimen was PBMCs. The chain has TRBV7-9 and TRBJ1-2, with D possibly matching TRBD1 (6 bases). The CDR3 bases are TGTGCCAGCAGCGAATGGACAGCCGATGGCTACACCTTC. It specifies CASSEWTADGYTF.